One sample yielded the 15 T cell receptor beta chains listed below, sequenced in a study of CD8+ T cells in alopecia areata. The treatment is: oral pan-JAK inhibitor, 5-10 mg twice daily. In each case, RNA was isolated and then reverse transcribed into cDNA as the sequencing template. The data were produced by immunoSEQ multiplex PCR, yet TCRdb's version contains in-frame clones alone and is incomplete. The table has about 200,000 clones, more than 30% seen once; the top ten hold 0.48%. Material: CD4+ T cells sorted from blood, obtained between weeks 30 and 35, from a patient treated with tofacitinib. The receptors derive from a human donor with alopecia areata.

The CDR3 nucleotides read TGTGCCACCAGCAAGGGACAGGGTTACAATCAGCCCCAGCATTTT. Amino acids: CATSKGQGYNQPQHF. J is TRBJ1-5 and V is TRBV15, with 9 positions matching TRBD1. Germline-derived CDR1 and CDR2 are LNHNV and YYDKDF (reference sequence). V was pared by 4 bases and J by 3 bases, with 4 bases of the junction left unmatched. The CDR3 runs to 15 residues.

V usage is TRBV19 and J usage is TRBJ1-2; 7 bases map to TRBD1. V was clipped by 3 bases and J by 8 bases; unmatched bases: 9. CDR1 and CDR2 from the germline V gene are LNHDA and SQIVND (reference sequence). CDR3 length: 14 residues. The DNA of the CDR3 is TGTGCCAGTAGTATGGACAGGCGACTGGGAGGCTACACCTTC. As protein: CASSMDRRLGGYTF.

Only a few counts were recorded for this clone. The chain has TRBV10-3 and TRBJ1-2, with D perhaps matching TRBD1 (6 bases). V shed 2 bases and J shed 1 base, with 11 bases lying between them. There are 15 residues in the CDR3. Germline assignment: CDR1 ENHRY and CDR2 SYGVKD. The CDR3 DNA is TGTGCCATCAGTGAGGAGGAAGGGGGTAACTATGGCTACACCTTC. Translation gives CAISEEEGGNYGYTF.

This clone was counted only a few times. CDR3 sequence reads: CASRGGTGVNQPQHF. CDR3 in DNA: TGTGCCAGCAGGGGAGGGACAGGGGTCAATCAGCCCCAGCATTTT. The genes are TRBV7-2 and TRBJ1-5; 10 nucleotides line up with TRBD1. Per germline, CDR1 SGHTA and CDR2 FQGNSA. The length of the CDR3 is 15 residues. Losses at the gene ends were 6 bases for V and 3 bases for J; bases not matched to a gene: 5.

This sequence joins TRBV29-1 and TRBJ2-4; TRBD1 matches 8 bases. J lost 6 bases, V lost 4 bases, and 5 bases had no gene match. The CDR3 length is 13 residues. Per germline, CDR1 SQVTM and CDR2 ANQGSEA. The DNA for the CDR3 is TGCAGCGTTGCTGGCGGACAGGGAAACATTCAGTACTTC. Translation: CSVAGGQGNIQYF.

This chain links TRBV27 with TRBJ1-2; D is uncertain. The CDR3 contains 15 residues. Germline lookup yields CDR1 MNHEY and CDR2 SMNVEV (reference sequence). Trimming removed 3 bases at V and 3 bases at J, with 14 bases between. CDR3 sequence: CASSLDARGDYGYTF. CDR3 in DNA: TGTGCCAGCAGTTTGGACGCCCGCGGGGACTATGGCTACACCTTC.

A few counts support this clone. The chain has TRBV18 and TRBJ2-1, with D hard to call. Germline CDR1 KGHSH, CDR2 LQKENI. The length of the CDR3 is 13 residues. V was cut by 3 bases and J by 8 bases, with 11 bases left in between. DNA for the CDR3: TGTGCCAGCTCACCTCACAGTAATGATGAGCAGTTCTTC. Encoded protein: CASSPHSNDEQFF.

The V gene is TRBV30, the J gene TRBJ2-6; D not resolved. Germline V gene data show CDR1 as GTSNPN and CDR2 as SVGIG (reference sequence). The CDR3 contains 16 residues. The V gene lost 5 bases and the J gene lost 0 bases, with 14 bases spanning the gap. CDR3 nucleotides: TGTGCCTGGGGGTCCACCTTTAGCTCTGGGGCCAACGTCCTGACTTTC. Residues: CAWGSTFSSGANVLTF.

This clone was seen more than once but under ten times. J is TRBJ2-7 and V is TRBV23-1; 11 bases fit TRBD1. TRBV23-1 is given ORF status, its function remaining uncertain. This CDR3 has 15 amino acids. V trimming: 3 bases; J trimming: 5 bases; junction bases outside the gene matches: 6. CDR3: CASSQEGTGGNEQYF. The DNA for the CDR3 is TGCGCCAGCAGTCAGGAGGGGACAGGGGGTAACGAGCAGTACTTC.

This clone was observed a handful of times. This chain uses TRBV9 with TRBJ2-3; 15 nucleotides match TRBD2. V was pared by 3 bases and J by 9 bases, with 5 bases of the junction left unmatched. CDR3 length: 15 amino acids. Germline-derived CDR1 and CDR2 are SGDLS and YYNGEE. The CDR3 DNA reads as TGTGCCAGCAGCGACCGGACTAGCGGGAGGGCCACGCAGTATTTT. Amino acids: CASSDRTSGRATQYF.

This clone turned up a few times. The gene calls are TRBV19 and TRBJ2-7; possibly TRBD2 for D (5 bases). V lost 3 bases to trimming and J lost 6 bases, with 9 bases between them. Germline V gene lookup returns CDR1 LNHDA and CDR2 SQIVND (reference sequence). The CDR3 contains 12 residues. CDR3 region: CASSMTNSEQYF. The CDR3 region has the DNA TGTGCCAGTAGTATGACTAATAGCGAGCAGTACTTC.

V and J are TRBV5-1 and TRBJ1-2, with TRBD1 as a possible D gene (6 bases). Germline-derived CDR1 and CDR2 are SGHRS and YFSETQ. V was clipped by 4 bases and J by 14 bases, with 18 bases between them. CDR3 length: 12 residues. This chain's CDR3 is CASSRGYRNSTF. The CDR3 DNA reads TGCGCCAGCAGCAGGGGGTACAGGAACAGTACCTTC. Variable domain in full (rest from reference TRBV5-1 and TRBJ1-2): KAGVTQTPRYLIKTRGQQVTLSCSPISGHRSVSWYQQTPGQGLQFLFEYFSETQRNKGNFPGRFSGRQFSNSRSEMNVSTLELGDSALYLCASSRGYRNSTFGSGTRLTVV.

The genes are TRBV5-1 and TRBJ1-1; D is ambiguous. The CDR3 covers 14 residues. The ends were cut back, 4 bases at V and 0 bases at J, with 10 bases in the middle. In germline, CDR1 is SGHRS, CDR2 YFSETQ. CDR3 in DNA: TGCGCCAGCAGCCCCTCGACATTGAACACTGAAGCTTTCTTT. Encoded protein: CASSPSTLNTEAFF.

Of note for this clone: Other DNA sequences of this sample code for an identical CDR3. The chain employs TRBV30 and TRBJ2-6; D uncertain. Germline V gene lookup returns CDR1 GTSNPN and CDR2 SVGIG (reference sequence). Trimming took off 3 bases at V and 0 bases at J, with 3 bases between the two ends. The CDR3 has 13 amino acids. This CDR3 reads CAWRVSGANVLTF. The CDR3 nucleotides read TGTGCCTGGAGGGTCTCTGGGGCCAACGTCCTGACTTTC.

The chain uses TRBV4-1 and TRBJ2-1, with a possible D match to TRBD2 (6 bases). Germline V gene sequence: CDR1 MGHRA, CDR2 YSYEKL. The CDR3 runs to 15 residues. Trimming pared 1 base from V and 6 bases from J, leaving 13 bases between. As DNA, the CDR3 is TGCGCCAGCAGCCAAGTCTCCGGGAGCGGCAATGAGCAGTTCTTC. This translates into CASSQVSGSGNEQFF.